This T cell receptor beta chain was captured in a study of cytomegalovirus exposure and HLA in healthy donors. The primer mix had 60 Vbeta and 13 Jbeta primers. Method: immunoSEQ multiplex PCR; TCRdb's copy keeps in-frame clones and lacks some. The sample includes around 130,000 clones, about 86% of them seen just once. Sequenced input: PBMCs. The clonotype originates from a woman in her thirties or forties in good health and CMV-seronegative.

CDR3 amino acids: CASSQEGSINEQFF. Here the CDR3 DNA reads TGTGCCAGCAGCCAAGAGGGGAGCATCAATGAGCAGTTCTTC. This chain joins TRBV4-2 and TRBJ2-1; TRBD2 might be the D (5 bases). The CDR3 is made up of 14 amino acids. V was cut by 0 bases and J by 6 bases, with 9 bases left in between. Germline CDR1 reads LGHNA; CDR2 reads YNFKEQ.